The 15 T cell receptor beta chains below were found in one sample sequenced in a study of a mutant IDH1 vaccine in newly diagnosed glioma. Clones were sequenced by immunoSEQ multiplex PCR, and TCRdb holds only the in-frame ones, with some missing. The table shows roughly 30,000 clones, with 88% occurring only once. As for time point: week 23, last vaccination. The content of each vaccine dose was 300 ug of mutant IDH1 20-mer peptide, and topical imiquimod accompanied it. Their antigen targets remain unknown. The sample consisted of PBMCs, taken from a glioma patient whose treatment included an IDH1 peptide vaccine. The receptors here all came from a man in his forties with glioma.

The CDR3 DNA follows: TGTGCCAGCAGAGAGGGGACTAGCGTAAAGGCTGGCACAGATACGCAGTATTTT. The encoded protein is CASREGTSVKAGTDTQYF. The V and J genes are TRBV9 and TRBJ2-3, with 10 bases matching TRBD2. CDR1 SGDLS and CDR2 YYNGEE come from the germline V gene. This CDR3 comprises 18 residues. With 5 bases clipped from V and 1 base from J, the junction kept 13 bases outside the gene matches.

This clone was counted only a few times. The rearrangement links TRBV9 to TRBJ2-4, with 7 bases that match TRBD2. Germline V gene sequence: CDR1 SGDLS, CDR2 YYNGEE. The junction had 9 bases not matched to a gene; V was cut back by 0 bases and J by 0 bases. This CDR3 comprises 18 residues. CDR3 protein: CASSVGSWGGLAKNIQYF. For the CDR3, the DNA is TGTGCCAGCAGCGTAGGATCGTGGGGGGGTCTAGCCAAAAACATTCAGTACTTC.

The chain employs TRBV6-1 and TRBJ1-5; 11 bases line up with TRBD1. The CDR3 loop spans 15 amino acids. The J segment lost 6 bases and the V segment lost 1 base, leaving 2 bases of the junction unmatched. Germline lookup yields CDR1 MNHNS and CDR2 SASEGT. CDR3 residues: CASSEGTGGLQPQHF. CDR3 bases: TGTGCCAGCAGTGAAGGGACAGGGGGCCTTCAGCCCCAGCATTTT.

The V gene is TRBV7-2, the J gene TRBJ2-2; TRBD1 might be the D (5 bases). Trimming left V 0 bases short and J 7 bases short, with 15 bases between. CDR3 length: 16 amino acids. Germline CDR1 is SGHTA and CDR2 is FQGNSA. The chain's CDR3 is CASSLAPPGLSGELFF. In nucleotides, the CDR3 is TGTGCCAGCAGCTTAGCTCCTCCAGGGCTTAGCGGGGAGCTGTTTTTT.

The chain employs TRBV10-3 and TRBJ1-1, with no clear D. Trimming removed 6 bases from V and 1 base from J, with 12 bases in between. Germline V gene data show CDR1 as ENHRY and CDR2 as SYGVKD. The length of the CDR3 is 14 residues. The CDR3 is CAIRFDGRNTEAFF. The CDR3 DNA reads TGTGCCATCAGATTTGACGGTCGGAACACTGAAGCTTTCTTT.

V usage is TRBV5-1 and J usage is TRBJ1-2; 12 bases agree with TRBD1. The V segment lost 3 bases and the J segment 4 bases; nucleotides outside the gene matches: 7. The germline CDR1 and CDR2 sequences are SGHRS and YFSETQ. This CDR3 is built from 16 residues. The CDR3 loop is CASSSGTGGGSYGYTF. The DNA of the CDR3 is TGCGCCAGCAGCTCCGGGACAGGGGGCGGCAGCTATGGCTACACCTTC.

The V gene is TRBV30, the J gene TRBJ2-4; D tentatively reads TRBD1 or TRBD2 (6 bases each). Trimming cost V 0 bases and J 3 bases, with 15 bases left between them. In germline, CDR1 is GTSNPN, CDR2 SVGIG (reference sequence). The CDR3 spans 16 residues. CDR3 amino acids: CAWSVRGGGGKNIQYF. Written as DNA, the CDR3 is TGTGCCTGGAGTGTACGTGGTGGAGGGGGCAAAAACATTCAGTACTTC. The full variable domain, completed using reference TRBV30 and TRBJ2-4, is SQTIHQWPATLVQPVGSPLSLECTVEGTSNPNLYWYRQAAGRGLQLLFYSVGIGQISSEVPQNLSASRPQDRQFILSSKKLLLSDSGFYLCAWSVRGGGGKNIQYFGAGTRLSVL.

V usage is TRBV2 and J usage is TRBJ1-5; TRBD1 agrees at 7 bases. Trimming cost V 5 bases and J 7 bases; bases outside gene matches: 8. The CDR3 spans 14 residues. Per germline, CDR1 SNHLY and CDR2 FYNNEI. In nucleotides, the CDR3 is TGTGCCAGCAGTCCGTTGACAGGGTACCAGCCCCAGCATTTT. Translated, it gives CASSPLTGYQPQHF.

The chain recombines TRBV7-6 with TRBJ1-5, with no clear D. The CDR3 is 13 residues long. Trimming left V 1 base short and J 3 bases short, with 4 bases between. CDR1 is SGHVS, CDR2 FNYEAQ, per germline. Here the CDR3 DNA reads TGTGCCAGCAGCTTAGTGGCCAATCAGCCCCAGCATTTT. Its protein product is CASSLVANQPQHF.

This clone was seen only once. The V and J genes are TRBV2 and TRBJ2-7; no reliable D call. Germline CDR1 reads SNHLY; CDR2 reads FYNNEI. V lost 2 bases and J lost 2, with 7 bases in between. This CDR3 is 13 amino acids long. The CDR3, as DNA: TGTGCCAGCAGTGAACCCCGGACCTACGAGCAGTACGTC. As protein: CASSEPRTYEQYV.

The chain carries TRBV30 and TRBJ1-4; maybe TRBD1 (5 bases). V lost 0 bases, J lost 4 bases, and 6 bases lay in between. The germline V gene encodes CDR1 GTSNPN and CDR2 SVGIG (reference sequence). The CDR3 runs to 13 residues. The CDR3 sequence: CAWSVQGNEKLFF. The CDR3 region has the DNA TGTGCCTGGAGTGTTCAGGGTAATGAAAAACTGTTTTTT.

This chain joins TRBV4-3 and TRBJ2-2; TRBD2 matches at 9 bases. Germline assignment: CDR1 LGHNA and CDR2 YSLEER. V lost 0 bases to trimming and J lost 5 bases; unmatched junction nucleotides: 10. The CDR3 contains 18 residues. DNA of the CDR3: TGCGCCAGCAGCCAAGATTTACGGGCTAGCGGGGTTACCGGGGAGCTGTTTTTT. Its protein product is CASSQDLRASGVTGELFF.

In nucleotides, the CDR3 is TGCGCCAGCAGCCATCCCTCCCTCGGGCACTCGGGACAAGAGAACACCGGGGAGCTGTTTTTT. Translation gives CASSHPSLGHSGQENTGELFF. The J gene is TRBJ2-2, the V gene TRBV4-1, with D possibly TRBD1 on 6 matching bases. The ends were cut back, 3 bases at V and 1 base at J, with 27 bases in the middle. This CDR3 spans 21 amino acids. The germline V gene has CDR1 MGHRA and CDR2 YSYEKL.

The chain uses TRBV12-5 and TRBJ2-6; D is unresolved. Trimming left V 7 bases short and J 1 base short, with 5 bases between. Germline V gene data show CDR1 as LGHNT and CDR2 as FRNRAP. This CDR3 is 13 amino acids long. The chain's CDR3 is CASAPSGANVLTF. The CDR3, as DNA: TGTGCTAGTGCCCCTTCTGGGGCCAACGTCCTGACTTTC.

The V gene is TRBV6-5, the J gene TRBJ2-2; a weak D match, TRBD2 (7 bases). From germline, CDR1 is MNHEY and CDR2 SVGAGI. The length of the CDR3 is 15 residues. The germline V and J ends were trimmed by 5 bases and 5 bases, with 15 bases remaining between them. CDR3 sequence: CASSPPGGRTGELFF. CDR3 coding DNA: TGTGCCAGCAGTCCCCCGGGGGGCAGGACCGGGGAGCTGTTTTTT.